What follows describes a single TCR beta chain. Its binding antigen is unknown. Per-nucleotide qualities are absent, and no much larger clonotype sits a single base away. Interpreted using the paper, the time point label stands for: baseline before first vaccination. This sample's treatment or condition label indicates: meningococcal conjugate vaccine given as trial control. Vaccinee samples were obtained from the UK trials COV001 and COV002, which included a single-blind randomized controlled phase 2/3 trial of AZD1222 (ChAdOx1 nCoV-19) in healthy adults. Trial participant PBMC samples were collected at day 0 and day 28 after the second dose for TCRbeta chain sequencing. The data were obtained in a study of T cell responses to AZD1222 COVID-19 vaccine (dated by TCRdb to about 2021). With regard to the full study: TCR sequencing covered over 230 trial participants: nearly 210 given two doses of AZD1222 and 26 given two doses of MenACWY control vaccine. Trial participants were enrolled into age subgroups of 18-55, 56-69 and 70-plus years, which contained about 150, 27 and 61 TCR-sequenced participants, respectively.

From the germline V gene, CDR1 is SNHLY and CDR2 is FYNNEI. Trimming accounts for 6 bases at V and 10 bases at J, while the number of junction bases matched to no gene is 12. The CDR3 runs 15 amino acids, cysteine and phenylalanine included. Only CDR3 DNA remains: 45 bases, in frame from the first base. What the study reported, not specific to this receptor: In the small 56-69-year group, the increase in depth fell short of significance, most likely because of low power. Conclusions about previously exposed vaccinees were limited because only six or seven AZD1222 recipients were SARS-CoV-2 seropositive at baseline. Epitopes outside the regions mutated in the B.1.351 and B.1.1.7 variants were reportedly recognized by nearly half of the unique spike-specific TCRs. No day 14 peak-response samples were available, so repertoires were characterized only after the peak T cell response. The vaccine-associated CD4 TCRs covered the entire spike protein, and the dominant responses fell in regions 160-218 and 743-854. Most participants were white British and females outnumbered males, and the authors suggested that clonal diversity may have been underestimated. After two AZD1222 doses, spike-specific TCR breadth and depth were significantly higher than at day 0 and than in MenACWY recipients.

The CDR3 regions of human TCRbeta chains were analyzed by immunosequencing. In the original analysis: TCRs in the repertoires were compared against a reference library of SARS-CoV-2-specific TCRs that had been generated with the MIRA antigen-specificity platform. Breadth was defined as the fraction of unique TCRs that were SARS-CoV-2-associated. Depth was defined as the fraction of total T cells that were SARS-CoV-2-associated. Using the MIRA data, each spike-specific TCR was mapped to the spike region that the TCR reacts to and placed in a CD4 or CD8 class. Log10-transformed breadth and depth values were compared by one-way ANOVA with Sidak's multiple comparisons tests. Imported from immuneACCESS, the table was reduced by TCRdb to in-frame sequences with V and J called. These copies leave out some clones; in studies compared against another copy, an unresolved V gene accounts for under half, and the cause of the remainder is not known. V, J and clone size were drawn from that table, and D and trimming were deduced from the DNA. Recorded for this sample are approximately 110,000 clones; approximately 91% of them occurred a single time. The ten largest clones capture roughly 12% of the sample.

Material: peripheral blood, obtained on day 0 of MenACWY control vaccination. The V and J segments used are TRBV2 and TRBJ1-4, and 9 junction bases match TRBD1. The TCR comes from an adult in good health. The sequenced DNA: TGTGCCAGCAGAGGAAGGCGGGACAGGGAGGGAAAACTGTTTTTT. It is translated as CASRGRRDREGKLFF.